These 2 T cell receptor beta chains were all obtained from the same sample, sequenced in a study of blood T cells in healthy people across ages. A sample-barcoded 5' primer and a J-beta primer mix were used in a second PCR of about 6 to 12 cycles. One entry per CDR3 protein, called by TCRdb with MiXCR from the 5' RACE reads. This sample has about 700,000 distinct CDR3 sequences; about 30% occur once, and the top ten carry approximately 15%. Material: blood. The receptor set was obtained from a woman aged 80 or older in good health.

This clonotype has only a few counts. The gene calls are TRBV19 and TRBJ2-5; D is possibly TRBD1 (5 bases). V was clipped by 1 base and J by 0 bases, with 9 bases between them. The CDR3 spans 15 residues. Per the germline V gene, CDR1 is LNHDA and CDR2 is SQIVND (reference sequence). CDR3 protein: CASSIGQTYQETQYF. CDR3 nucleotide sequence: TGTGCCAGTAGTATAGGACAGACATACCAAGAGACCCAGTACTTC.

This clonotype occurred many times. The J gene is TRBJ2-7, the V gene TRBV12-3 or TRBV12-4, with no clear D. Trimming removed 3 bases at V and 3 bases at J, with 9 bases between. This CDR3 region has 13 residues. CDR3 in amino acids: CASSFLSLYEQYF. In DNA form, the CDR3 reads TGTGCCAGCAGTTTCCTTTCTCTCTACGAGCAGTACTTC.